This T cell receptor beta chain was captured by sequencing in a study of T cells in Graves' hyperthyroidism and ophthalmopathy. General observations from the study: Patients with ophthalmopathy were separated from those with stable hyperthyroidism by a 13 V-J model.

Germline loops: CDR1 DFQATT, CDR2 SNEGSKA (reference sequence). The CDR3 extends over 15 amino acids. Every diagnosis used clinical symptoms, serum thyroxine and TRAb, thyroid ultrasound and orbital computed tomography. From under 12 ml of fresh peripheral blood, PBMCs were isolated. With regard to this clonotype: The target antigen is unknown. One end of the junction varies from germline; a read error may be responsible.

It was RNA transcripts that yielded the amplified TCR beta CDR3 regions. The HTBI primer set drove a first-round RT-PCR of the TCR CDR3. TCRdb reprocessed the multiplex PCR reads via MiXCR and lists one record per CDR3 protein. Counted here are tens of thousands of distinct CDR3 sequences, 40% to 55% occurring once; the ten biggest clones make up approximately 6.2%. The sequenced sample was blood. The chain employs TRBV20-1 and TRBJ2-1; D tentatively reads TRBD1 or TRBD2 (6 bases each). This receptor was obtained from a woman in her forties or fifties with Graves' hyperthyroidism that later progressed to Graves' ophthalmopathy. CDR3 coding DNA: TGCAGTGCCCCAAGACCAGGGGACTCTTACAATGAGCAGTCTTTC. Its translation: CSAPRPGDSYNEQSF.